The 26 T cell receptor beta chains below were found in one sample sequenced in a study of regulatory T cells in long-lasting Graves disease. Time point described: persistent/refractory GD, antithyroid drugs over 5 years with positive TRAb. PBMCs provided the RNA from which the TCR library was made. Investigators prepared the TCR beta libraries by applying iRepertoire HTBI primers and Arm-PCR of CDR3 regions. TCRdb reprocessed the multiplex PCR reads with MiXCR, giving one entry per CDR3 protein. Of roughly 430,000 distinct CDR3 sequences listed, around 20% are singletons. Source: peripheral blood mononuclear cells (PBMCs), taken when the disease was refractory, from a patient treated with antithyroid drugs. The receptors were sampled from a female donor with Graves disease.

V and J are TRBV20-1 and TRBJ2-7; 9 bases are a match to TRBD2. V lost 3 bases and J lost 5; bases outside the gene matches: 5. The germline CDR1 and CDR2 sequences are DFQATT and SNEGSKA (reference sequence). This CDR3 is built from 13 residues. The CDR3 coding sequence is TGCAGTGCTAGTTTAGCGGGAGTCAACGAGCAGTACTTC. It is translated as CSASLAGVNEQYF.

The sample holds a few counts of this clonotype. This chain connects TRBV7-9 to TRBJ1-3, with D hard to call. The CDR3 runs to 15 residues. The ends were cut back, 5 bases at V and 0 bases at J, with 11 bases in the middle. CDR1 is SEHNR and CDR2 is FQNEAQ in the germline V gene (reference sequence). The CDR3 DNA reads TGTGCCAGCAGCCTCCGTAGGGACTCTGGAAACACCATATATTTT. It is translated as CASSLRRDSGNTIYF.

V and J are TRBV20-1 and TRBJ2-1; D may match TRBD1 or TRBD2 (6 bases each). V lost 0 bases and J 10 bases, leaving 22 bases between the germline ends. CDR1 is DFQATT, CDR2 SNEGSKA, per germline (reference sequence). This CDR3 is built from 16 residues. The CDR3 reads CSARDRTGSGVAEQFF. CDR3 DNA: TGCAGTGCTAGAGATCGAACAGGGTCGGGGGTAGCCGAGCAGTTCTTC.

This clonotype was detected many times. The J gene is TRBJ1-2, the V gene TRBV29-1; D ambiguous. This CDR3 region has 13 residues. Trimming took off 3 bases at V and 4 bases at J, with 12 bases between the two ends. The germline CDR1 and CDR2 sequences are SQVTM and ANQGSEA. The CDR3 DNA reads TGCAGCGTTGAGTTGAGGGCGGGCTATGGCTACACCTTC. It yields the protein CSVELRAGYGYTF.

CDR3 amino acids: CASSSTSALNTGELFF. Here the CDR3 DNA reads TGTGCCAGCAGTTCGACTAGCGCGTTGAACACCGGGGAGCTGTTTTTT. The chain links TRBV28 to TRBJ2-2; the match to TRBD2 covers 8 bases. The V gene's germline CDR1 is MDHEN and CDR2 SYDVKM. CDR3 length: 16 amino acids. Trimming took 4 bases from V and 1 from J; bases not matched to a gene: 5.

This clonotype was found many times. J is TRBJ1-2 and V is TRBV2, with TRBD1 matching over 8 bases. The J segment lost 8 bases and the V segment lost 1 base, leaving 9 bases of the junction unmatched. Germline CDR1 is SNHLY and CDR2 is FYNNEI. The CDR3 is 15 residues long. CDR3 sequence: CASSEGGQGARGYTF. The CDR3 region has the DNA TGTGCCAGCAGTGAAGGGGGGCAGGGGGCCAGGGGCTACACCTTC.

V usage is TRBV20-1 and J usage is TRBJ1-5; a possible D gene is TRBD1 (5 bases). CDR1 is DFQATT and CDR2 is SNEGSKA in the germline V gene (reference sequence). This CDR3 comprises 14 residues. The V gene lost 3 bases and the J gene lost 2 bases, with 11 bases spanning the gap. The chain's CDR3 is CSASGQVGNQPQHF. CDR3 DNA sequence: TGCAGTGCTAGCGGACAAGTTGGCAATCAGCCCCAGCATTTT.

In this sample, this clonotype turned up a few times. The gene calls are TRBV20-1 and TRBJ2-7; TRBD1 agrees at 9 bases. Unmatched junction bases numbered 8, after V lost 7 bases and J lost 7 bases. Germline loops: CDR1 DFQATT, CDR2 SNEGSKA (reference sequence). The CDR3 runs 12 residues. DNA for the CDR3: TGCAGTGGGGGGGGACAGGGAGATGAGCAGTACTTC. Translating gives CSGGGQGDEQYF.

In its sample, this clonotype was seen many times. J is TRBJ2-5 and V is TRBV24-1, with D unclear. CDR3 length equals 13 residues. The V end was cut by 5 bases, the J end by 2 bases, with 8 bases between. Germline V gene sequence: CDR1 KGHDR, CDR2 SFDVKD. The CDR3 is CATSGRLQETQYF. The CDR3 region has the DNA TGTGCCACCAGTGGTAGGCTACAAGAGACCCAGTACTTC.

This clonotype showed up just once. With a much larger clone just one base away, this may be a read error. This chain joins TRBV20-1 and TRBJ2-1; 7 nucleotides match TRBD2. Near its end, the DNA agrees better with TRBJ2-7, so the J call may be wrong. CDR3 length equals 16 residues. Germline V gives CDR1 DFQATT, CDR2 SNEGSKA (reference sequence). Here the CDR3 reads CSASTSSPSSYNEQYF. The CDR3 DNA reads TGCAGTGCGTCGACTAGCAGTCCGAGCTCCTACAATGAGCAGTACTTC.

This chain joins TRBV6-1 and TRBJ2-3; D gene unclear. Trimming cost V 3 bases and J 6 bases, with 7 bases left between them. Germline V gene data show CDR1 as MNHNS and CDR2 as SASEGT. The CDR3 runs to 12 residues. The CDR3 loop is CASSEGADTQYF. Written as DNA, the CDR3 is TGTGCCAGCAGTGAGGGTGCGGATACGCAGTATTTT.

The V gene is TRBV7-2, the J gene TRBJ2-5; D might be TRBD1 or TRBD2, each matching 5 bases. Trimming pared 8 bases from V and 2 bases from J, leaving 9 bases between. The CDR3 spans 12 residues. Germline CDR1 reads SGHTA; CDR2 reads FQGNSA. This CDR3 is CASRDPQETQYF. The CDR3 DNA follows: TGTGCCAGCCGGGACCCACAAGAGACCCAGTACTTC.

This clonotype was detected many times. J is TRBJ1-6 and V is TRBV2; 8 positions agree with TRBD1. CDR3 length equals 15 residues. CDR1 SNHLY and CDR2 FYNNEI come from the germline V gene. V trimming: 6 bases; J trimming: 8 bases; junction bases outside the gene matches: 9. CDR3 amino acids: CASRGQGRIDSPLHF. The DNA of the CDR3 is TGTGCCAGCAGAGGACAGGGCCGAATTGATTCACCCCTCCACTTT.

This clonotype was observed a few times. The chain uses TRBV20-1 and TRBJ1-5; tentative D call: TRBD1 (5 bases). Per germline, CDR1 DFQATT and CDR2 SNEGSKA (reference sequence). Trimming left V 6 bases short and J 3 bases short, with 15 bases between. The CDR3 covers 14 residues. CDR3 region: CSATGDGTNQPQHF. CDR3 coding DNA: TGCAGTGCGACGGGGGACGGAACCAATCAGCCCCAGCATTTT.

This clonotype was seen repeatedly, ten times or more. The V gene is TRBV6-1, the J gene TRBJ1-2; the match to TRBD1 covers 9 bases. There are 14 residues in the CDR3. V shed 4 bases, J shed 4 bases, and the junction held 4 bases outside the gene matches. CDR1 is MNHNS, CDR2 SASEGT, per germline. The CDR3 is CASSVQQGAYGYTF. CDR3 DNA sequence: TGTGCCAGCAGTGTACAACAGGGGGCCTATGGCTACACCTTC.

The gene calls are TRBV6-1 and TRBJ2-6; D might be TRBD1 (5 bases). CDR3 length equals 17 residues. V lost 6 bases to trimming and J lost 0 bases, with 15 bases between them. Per germline, CDR1 MNHNS and CDR2 SASEGT. CDR3 region: CASRDTAARSGANVLTF. The DNA of the CDR3 is TGTGCCAGCAGGGACACAGCCGCCCGCTCTGGGGCCAACGTCCTGACTTTC.

This chain connects TRBV19 to TRBJ2-2; TRBD1 or TRBD2 may be the D gene (6 bases each). Trimming removed 6 bases from V and 6 bases from J, with 23 bases in between. The CDR3 runs 17 residues. Germline CDR1 is LNHDA and CDR2 is SQIVND (reference sequence). The CDR3 coding sequence is TGTGCCAGTAGAAGACCCAACTTTAGGGGGGCGTCCGGGGAGCTGTTTTTT. Protein: CASRRPNFRGASGELFF.

About this clonotype: This may arise from a read error, as a much more abundant clone is one base away. The chain has TRBV12-3 or TRBV12-4 and TRBJ2-7, with D tentatively TRBD2 (5 bases). V lost 7 bases and J lost 3, with 16 bases in between. The CDR3 extends over 14 amino acids. DNA for the CDR3: TGTGCCAGCACTTCAGAGCCGGGGTTCTACGAGCAGTACTTC. Translation: CASTSEPGFYEQYF.

Concerning this clonotype: A much bigger clone sits one base away, suggesting this may be a read error. Given the absence of the conserved phenylalanine or tryptophan at the CDR3 end, a read error is likely. This sequence joins TRBV9 and TRBJ2-5, with TRBD1 matching 8 bases. Germline V gene data show CDR1 as SGDLS and CDR2 as YYNGEE. The junction had 6 bases not matched to a gene; V was cut back by 0 bases and J by 5 bases. The CDR3 totals 15 residues. Written as DNA, the CDR3 is TGTGCCAGCAGCGTAGGGACAGGGTCTTGGGAGACCCAGTACTCC. Protein sequence: CASSVGTGSWETQYS.

Many counts were recorded for this clonotype. The chain carries TRBV10-3 and TRBJ2-5; D remains ambiguous. The CDR3 consists of 13 residues. Germline V lookup: CDR1 ENHRY, CDR2 SYGVKD. The V gene lost 3 bases and the J gene lost 3 bases, with 8 bases spanning the gap. In DNA form, the CDR3 reads TGTGCCATCAGTGATCCTAGAAAAGAGACCCAGTACTTC. It codes for CAISDPRKETQYF.

This clonotype was detected many times. The gene calls are TRBV28 and TRBJ1-2, with D possibly matching TRBD1 (5 bases). The germline CDR1 and CDR2 sequences are MDHEN and SYDVKM. Between the trimmed V and J ends, which lost 6 bases and 5 bases, there was a span of 13 bases. There are 13 residues in the CDR3. The CDR3, as DNA: TGTGCCAGCAGCGTGGGGGGGGGTTATGGCTACACCTTC. Protein sequence: CASSVGGGYGYTF.

This clonotype appeared many times. The genes are TRBV2 and TRBJ2-7, with D possibly being TRBD2 (5 bases). CDR3 length equals 18 residues. V shed 0 bases and J shed 2 bases, with 20 bases lying between them. CDR1 is SNHLY and CDR2 is FYNNEI in the germline V gene. Written as DNA, the CDR3 is TGTGCCAGCAGTGAAGCGCTTCCCCTCGGTGCGGGCCCCTACGAGCAGTACTTC. Protein product: CASSEALPLGAGPYEQYF.

This clonotype was picked up many times. The CDR3 region is CASSFQKWREGGETQYF. Here the CDR3 DNA reads TGTGCCAGCAGTTTTCAAAAATGGCGGGAGGGAGGAGAGACCCAGTACTTC. V is TRBV12-3 or TRBV12-4 and J is TRBJ2-5; 9 bases match TRBD2. With V trimmed by 3 bases and J by 4 bases, 12 bases remained unmatched. The CDR3 is made up of 17 amino acids.

The V call is TRBV3-1, the J call TRBJ2-7, with no clear D. The CDR3 contains 13 residues. In germline, CDR1 is LGHDT, CDR2 YNNKEL (reference sequence). With 0 bases removed from V and 9 bases from J, the gap between germline ends came to 12 bases. The CDR3 region is CASSQDAKIGQYF. CDR3 sequence (DNA): TGTGCCAGCAGCCAAGATGCGAAAATCGGGCAGTACTTC.

This clonotype was counted many times. The chain couples TRBV3-1 to TRBJ2-2; D remains unclear. Germline CDR1 reads LGHDT; CDR2 reads YNNKEL (reference sequence). V was trimmed by 3 bases and J by 6 bases, leaving 5 bases between them. The CDR3 is made up of 12 amino acids. DNA of the CDR3: TGTGCCAGCAGCCAGACTTCCGGGGAGCTGTTTTTT. Its translation is CASSQTSGELFF.

The V call is TRBV6-2 or TRBV6-3, the J call TRBJ1-2; tentatively, D is TRBD1 (5 bases). The germline V gene has CDR1 MNHEY and CDR2 SVGEGT. V lost 6 bases, J lost 4 bases, and 12 bases lay in between. There are 13 residues in the CDR3. The CDR3 DNA reads as TGTGCCAGCAGGCAGGGTTCTCTCTATGGCTACACCTTC. Protein product: CASRQGSLYGYTF.